Shown below are 10 T cell receptor beta chains from a single sample sequenced in a study of OX40 agonist ivuxolimab in advanced cancers. Using immunoSEQ multiplex PCR, the repertoire was profiled, and TCRdb retains in-frame clones only, with some absent. The data show about 23,000 clones, with 80% to 85% seen just once and approximately 13% held by the top ten. The sequenced sample was CD4+ or CD8+ T cells sorted from blood, obtained in a trial of the OX40 agonist ivuxolimab. The receptors here all came from an adult with an advanced solid tumor such as melanoma, head and neck, liver or kidney cancer.

The rearrangement joins TRBV7-2 to TRBJ2-1; the D gene is possibly TRBD1 (6 bases). V lost 5 bases and J lost 2, with 10 bases in between. The CDR3 extends over 14 amino acids. CDR1 is SGHTA, CDR2 FQGNSA, per germline. CDR3 DNA: TGTGCCAGCAGCGATCGGACAGCCTACAATGAGCAGTTCTTC. As protein: CASSDRTAYNEQFF.

There are a few counts of this clone. CDR3 DNA sequence: TGTGCCAGCAGTTATCAGCCCCAGCATTTT. Amino acids: CASSYQPQHF. The chain carries TRBV6-6 and TRBJ1-5; D is uncertain. This CDR3 has 10 amino acids. V dropped 3 bases and J dropped 6 bases, with 0 bases sitting between them. Germline loops: CDR1 MNHNY, CDR2 SVGAGI (reference sequence).

The rearrangement links TRBV9 to TRBJ1-2; no firm D call. Germline loops: CDR1 SGDLS, CDR2 YYNGEE. The V end lost 0 bases, the J end lost 6 bases, and 9 bases lay between the germline ends. The CDR3 consists of 13 residues. DNA for the CDR3: TGTGCCAGCAGCGTAGGCCAACGGCATGGCTACACCTTC. This translates into CASSVGQRHGYTF.

This rearrangement joins TRBV27 to TRBJ2-1, with a tentative D call TRBD1 (6 bases). The V gene lost 2 bases and the J gene lost 3 bases, with 11 bases spanning the gap. Looked up from germline, CDR1 is MNHEY and CDR2 is SMNVEV (reference sequence). The CDR3 contains 15 residues. In nucleotides, the CDR3 is TGTGCCAGCAGTTTAGGGGACACCTTCTACAATGAGCAGTTCTTC. Its protein is CASSLGDTFYNEQFF.

This clone was seen a handful of times. The V call is TRBV6-4, the J call TRBJ2-1, with D perhaps matching TRBD1 (7 bases). V lost 8 bases, J lost 6 bases, and 20 bases lay in between. Looked up from germline, CDR1 is MRHNA and CDR2 is SNTAGT. The CDR3 contains 15 residues. CDR3 in DNA: TGTGCCAGCGCAATGGGGACAGATAGCGGCAATGAGCAGTTCTTC. It yields the protein CASAMGTDSGNEQFF.

The gene calls are TRBV27 and TRBJ1-1; tentative D call: TRBD1 (5 bases). The CDR3 loop spans 15 amino acids. V was cut by 5 bases and J by 1 base, with 14 bases left in between. Germline-derived CDR1 and CDR2 are MNHEY and SMNVEV (reference sequence). CDR3 bases: TGTGCCAGCAGTCTGCGGGGGGGACCGAACACTGAAGCTTTCTTT. This encodes CASSLRGGPNTEAFF.

The gene calls are TRBV6-1 and TRBJ2-7; tentatively, D is TRBD2 (5 bases). Trimming removed 1 base at V and 3 bases at J, with 13 bases between. Germline V CDR1 and CDR2: MNHNS, SASEGT. The CDR3 extends over 15 amino acids. The chain's CDR3 is CASSEVSKTSYEQYF. In DNA form, the CDR3 reads TGTGCCAGCAGTGAAGTGTCGAAAACTAGCTACGAGCAGTACTTC.

CDR3 sequence (DNA): TGTGCCAGCAGGATCAAGGGGGGTATGAACACTGAAGCTTTCTTT. Encoded protein: CASRIKGGMNTEAFF. The rearrangement uses TRBV6-5 and TRBJ1-1; a possible D gene is TRBD1 (6 bases). Germline-derived CDR1 and CDR2 are MNHEY and SVGAGI. This CDR3 contains 15 residues. The V end lost 6 bases, the J end lost 0 bases, and 14 bases lay between the germline ends.

The genes are TRBV25-1 and TRBJ2-3; D gene ambiguous. This CDR3 spans 12 amino acids. Germline V lookup: CDR1 MGHDK, CDR2 SYGVNS. Trimming took off 6 bases at V and 0 bases at J, with 4 bases between the two ends. CDR3 amino acids: CASRGSTDTQYF. CDR3 nucleotide sequence: TGTGCCAGCAGAGGGAGCACAGATACGCAGTATTTT.

The chain uses TRBV21-1 and TRBJ1-1. TRBV21-1 is a pseudogene segment. The CDR3 extends over 16 amino acids. The DNA of the CDR3 is TGTGCCAGCAGCAAAGTGAAGAAACACTTGGACACTGAAGCTTTCTTT. Translation gives CASSKVKKHLDTEAFF.